A selection of T cell receptor beta chains follows, all from one sample in a study of spatial heterogeneity in lung cancer. TCRdb re-called the 5' RACE reads through MiXCR, storing one row per CDR3 protein. In the table there are about 38,000 distinct CDR3 sequences, 6.5% to 8.5% of which are singletons. The starting material was PBMCs, obtained at surgery. These receptors originate from a male donor with early-stage non-small cell lung cancer. Both conserved end residues are part of each CDR3. A D gene is named only where the DNA matches it firmly. Size is stated for part of the rows, as once, few or many counts, or as a class when the clone is expanded.

abundance	d_gene	j_gene	v_gene	CDR3aa	CDR3nt
many	TRBD2	TRBJ2-1	TRBV7-6	CASSLSGGAGNEQFF	TGTGCCAGCAGCTTGAGCGGGGGGGCTGGCAATGAGCAGTTCTTC
few	.	TRBJ2-7	TRBV11-1	CASSSSGISAYEQYF	TGTGCCAGCAGCTCTTCCGGGATATCAGCCTACGAGCAGTACTTC
few	.	TRBJ2-7	TRBV5-1	CASSLGYGFPSYEQYF	TGCGCCAGCAGCTTGGGGTACGGATTCCCGTCCTACGAGCAGTACTTC
many	.	TRBJ1-5	TRBV2	CASSEGQVGQPQHF	TGTGCCAGCAGTGAAGGGCAGGTCGGACAGCCCCAGCATTTT
many	.	TRBJ2-2	TRBV7-9	CASSSPQKNTGELFF	TGTGCCAGCAGCTCGCCCCAAAAGAACACCGGGGAGCTGTTTTTT
.	.	TRBJ1-4	TRBV18	CASSFDGRGTNEKLFF	TGTGCCAGCTCATTCGATGGGAGGGGCACTAATGAAAAACTGTTTTTT
few	TRBD2	TRBJ2-2	TRBV4-3	CASSHLRGAGELFF	TGCGCCAGCAGCCATCTCCGGGGGGCCGGGGAGCTGTTTTTT
many	.	TRBJ1-1	TRBV7-9	CASSLAQGMNTEAFF	TGTGCCAGCAGCTTAGCGCAGGGGATGAACACTGAAGCTTTCTTT
.	TRBD1	TRBJ1-4	TRBV7-3	CASSLKGDRANEKLFF	TGTGCCAGCAGCCTAAAGGGGGACAGGGCTAATGAAAAACTGTTTTTT
.	.	TRBJ1-1	TRBV30	CAWSVQLNTEAFF	TGTGCCTGGAGTGTACAGCTGAACACTGAAGCTTTCTTT
.	.	TRBJ2-3	TRBV9	CASSAYPGLTDTQYF	TGTGCCAGCAGCGCATATCCGGGACTGACAGATACGCAGTATTTT
many	.	TRBJ2-6	TRBV5-1	CASSLMVGGPGANVLTF	TGCGCCAGCAGCTTGATGGTAGGGGGACCTGGGGCCAACGTCCTGACTTTC
many	.	TRBJ2-1	TRBV30	CAWGRVNEQFF	TGTGCCTGGGGCAGGGTGAATGAGCAGTTCTTC
many	.	TRBJ2-3	TRBV7-9	CASNSAGTDTQYF	TGTGCCAGCAACTCGGCGGGGACCGATACGCAGTATTTT
.	.	TRBJ2-5	TRBV3-1	CASSPTQAEETQYF	TGTGCCAGCAGCCCCACGCAGGCCGAAGAGACCCAGTACTTC
few	.	TRBJ2-7	TRBV18	CASSPPRGGPYEQYF	TGTGCCAGCTCACCACCGAGGGGGGGCCCCTACGAGCAGTACTTC
few	.	TRBJ2-3	TRBV21-1	CASSMGRDSNTDTQYF	TGTGCCAGCAGCATGGGCCGGGACAGCAACACAGATACGCAGTATTTT
many	.	TRBJ2-1	TRBV6-5	CASSSSGVYDEQFF	TGTGCCAGCAGTTCCTCGGGAGTATACGATGAGCAGTTCTTC
many	.	TRBJ1-4	TRBV7-9	CASSPGHGGEKLFF	TGTGCCAGCAGCCCCGGACACGGGGGTGAAAAACTGTTTTTT
.	TRBD1	TRBJ2-1	TRBV6-5	CASRWGTGGYNEQFF	TGTGCCAGCCGATGGGGGACAGGGGGCTACAATGAGCAGTTCTTC
many	TRBD1	TRBJ1-1	TRBV6-5	CASSKGQAKRDPFF	TGTGCCAGCAGTAAAGGACAGGCGAAACGGGATCCTTTCTTT
.	.	TRBJ1-6	TRBV20-1	CSASPQGFGNSPLHF	TGCAGTGCTAGTCCCCAGGGTTTTGGTAATTCACCCCTCCACTTT
few	TRBD1	TRBJ2-5	TRBV6-5	CASRPQGQTETQYF	TGTGCCAGCAGGCCCCAGGGACAGACGGAGACCCAGTACTTC
many	TRBD1	TRBJ1-2	TRBV7-9	CASSPRGTGFGYTF	TGTGCCAGCAGCCCCAGAGGGACAGGGTTCGGCTACACCTTC
many	TRBD2	TRBJ2-1	TRBV29-1	CSVEGVAGNNEQFF	TGCAGCGTTGAAGGGGTAGCGGGAAACAATGAGCAGTTCTTC
many	.	TRBJ2-2	TRBV7-2	CASSFPGELFF	TGTGCCAGCAGCTTTCCCGGGGAGCTGTTTTTT
many	.	TRBJ1-5	TRBV12-3/TRBV12-4	CASSPGNQPQHF	TGTGCCAGCAGTCCGGGGAATCAGCCCCAGCATTTT
.	.	TRBJ2-1	TRBV6-1	CASRPRETHLNEQFF	TGTGCCAGCAGACCCCGGGAGACACATTTGAATGAGCAGTTCTTC
many	TRBD2	TRBJ2-5	TRBV18	CASSPLREGPETQYF	TGTGCCAGCTCACCGCTCCGGGAGGGCCCGGAGACCCAGTACTTC
few	TRBD1	TRBJ1-1	TRBV20-1	CSATDREHGRSTEAFF	TGCAGTGCTACCGACAGGGAACATGGTAGGAGCACTGAAGCTTTCTTT
few	.	TRBJ2-2	TRBV20-1	CSARARGTGELFF	TGCAGTGCTAGAGCCAGAGGGACTGGGGAGCTGTTTTTT
.	.	TRBJ2-2	TRBV27	CASSQETGELFF	TGTGCCAGCAGCCAGGAGACCGGGGAGCTGTTTTTT
many	TRBD2	TRBJ2-1	TRBV12-3/TRBV12-4	CASSKQSGGREQFF	TGTGCCAGCAGCAAACAGTCGGGAGGCAGGGAGCAGTTCTTC
many	TRBD2	TRBJ2-3	TRBV18	CASSPITSGRAADTQYF	TGTGCCAGCTCACCCATCACTAGCGGGAGGGCCGCAGATACGCAGTATTTT
many	.	TRBJ1-2	TRBV7-9	CASMGRREGYGYTF	TGTGCCAGCATGGGGCGACGGGAAGGGTATGGCTACACCTTC
.	.	TRBJ2-6	TRBV5-1	CASSPQTSSGANVLTF	TGCGCCAGCAGCCCTCAGACAAGCTCTGGGGCCAACGTCCTGACTTTC
many	.	TRBJ1-2	TRBV3-1	CASSQDRNSYGYTF	TGTGCCAGCAGCCAAGATCGGAACTCCTATGGCTACACCTTC
.	.	TRBJ2-7	TRBV27	CASSLERTFPYEQYF	TGTGCCAGCAGTTTAGAGAGGACATTTCCTTACGAGCAGTACTTC
few	.	TRBJ1-2	TRBV6-2/TRBV6-3	CASIPRGRYYGYTF	TGTGCCAGCATCCCGAGAGGGCGGTACTATGGCTACACCTTC
many	.	TRBJ2-3	TRBV7-9	CASSLGQSTDTQYF	TGTGCCAGCAGCTTAGGGCAGAGCACAGATACGCAGTATTTT
few	.	TRBJ1-2	TRBV4-2	CASSQDKAAYGYTF	TGTGCCAGCAGCCAAGATAAGGCTGCATATGGCTACACCTTC
many	.	TRBJ2-7	TRBV7-9	CASSSWTVVYEQYF	TGTGCCAGCAGCTCATGGACTGTCGTCTACGAGCAGTACTTC
many	TRBD1	TRBJ2-2	TRBV18	CASSPTGQGYTGELFF	TGTGCCAGCTCACCAACGGGACAGGGATACACCGGGGAGCTGTTTTTT
few	.	TRBJ2-5	TRBV20-1	CSANTGQETQYF	TGCAGTGCTAACACGGGGCAAGAGACCCAGTACTTC
many	TRBD1	TRBJ2-5	TRBV6-1	CASSAQGAGQETQYF	TGTGCCAGCAGTGCCCAGGGGGCGGGCCAAGAGACCCAGTACTTC
.	.	TRBJ1-1	TRBV23-1	CANSRGYTEAFF	TGCGCCAACAGTCGAGGGTACACTGAAGCTTTCTTT